This T cell receptor beta chain is drawn from a study of T cell responses to AZD1222 COVID-19 vaccine (dated by TCRdb to about 2021). For the study in its entirety: AZD1222 recipients given second doses at about 4 weeks or at about 12 weeks were pooled, since spike-specific TCR depth and breadth were not found to differ between the two schedules. Trial participants were enrolled by age into subgroups of 18-55, 56-69 and 70-plus years, and around 150, 28 and 57 TCR-sequenced participants, respectively, were included in these subgroups. TCR sequencing covered 230 to 250 trial participants: 200 to 210 given two doses of AZD1222 and 26 given two doses of MenACWY control vaccine. The paper as a whole reports these results and caveats: Nearly half of unique spike-specific TCRs reportedly recognized epitopes outside regions mutated in the B.1.351 and B.1.1.7 variants. Conclusions about previously exposed vaccinees are limited because only six or seven AZD1222 recipients were SARS-CoV-2 seropositive at baseline. CD4 TCRs associated with the vaccine covered the entire spike protein, and the dominant responses were in regions 160-218 and 743-854. Participants were mostly white British, with more females than males. The authors suggested clonal diversity may have been underestimated. In the small 56-69-year group, the increase in depth fell short of significance, most likely because of low power. After two AZD1222 doses, both the breadth and the depth of spike-specific TCRs were significantly higher than at day 0 and than in MenACWY recipients. Because no samples from the day 14 peak response were available, repertoires could be characterized only after the peak T cell response.

The CDR3 regions of human TCRbeta chains were analyzed by immunosequencing. Turning to the authors' computational methods: Repertoire TCRs were matched against a reference library of SARS-CoV-2-specific TCRs generated with the MIRA antigen-specificity platform. Breadth was defined as the fraction of unique TCRs that were SARS-CoV-2-associated, and depth was defined as the fraction of total T cells that were SARS-CoV-2-associated. Using the MIRA data, each spike-specific TCR was mapped to the spike region that the TCR reacts to and placed in a CD4 or CD8 class. Log10-transformed breadth and depth values were compared by one-way ANOVA with Sidak's multiple comparisons tests. This immuneACCESS table, as held by TCRdb, lists in-frame sequences with V and J called but not all clones. Of the missing ones, under half trace to an unresolved V gene in checked studies; the others have no known cause. V, J and clone size derive from that table, while D and trimming were established from the DNA sequence. The sample has about 100,000 clones on record, about 85% of them singletons. 1.8% of the sample belongs to the ten largest clones.

With regard to this clone: The antigen it binds to is not known. No base-level quality is on record; no much larger clone is a single base apart.

This sample's time point label indicates: baseline before first vaccination. The vaccinee samples were drawn from two UK trials, COV001 and COV002, one of which was a single-blind randomized controlled phase 2/3 trial testing AZD1222 (ChAdOx1 nCoV-19) in healthy adults. For TCRbeta chain sequencing, PBMC samples from trial participants were taken at day 0 and at day 28 after the second dose. The sample in question was peripheral blood, obtained on day 0 of AZD1222 vaccination. This clonotype was sampled from an adult in good health.

The DNA reads TGTGCCAGTAGTAAACTGACAGCTCAAGAGACCCAGTACTTC. Translated, this is CASSKLTAQETQYF. The rearranged segments are TRBV19 and TRBJ2-5; the D segment could be TRBD1, given 5 matching bases. The CDR3 numbers 14 residues from cysteine through phenylalanine. Of the read, only the CDR3 DNA is kept; its 42 bases are in frame from base 1. The germline V gene (reference sequence) yields LNHDA for CDR1 and SQIVND for CDR2. The V and J ends are trimmed by 4 bases and 2 bases, leaving 11 bases between them.